This T cell receptor beta chain comes out of a study of blood T cell repertoires in COVID-19. Across the whole study: Whether acute or convalescent, the COVID-19 samples came from the United States, Italy and Spain.

The method was immunoSEQ multiplex PCR; TCRdb's version includes in-frame clones alone and lacks a portion of them. The sample shows over 300,000 clones, about four fifths of them seen only once. Material: peripheral blood. This receptor was obtained from a woman aged 45-65 years with acute or convalescent COVID-19.

CDR3 nucleotides: TGTGCCAGCAGGCCGAGGGAGCGCAACACCGGGGAGCTGTTTTTT. It translates to CASRPRERNTGELFF. The chain combines TRBV6-5 with TRBJ2-2, with D possibly being TRBD2 (5 bases). V was trimmed by 6 bases and J by 2 bases, leaving 13 bases between them. Germline CDR1 reads MNHEY; CDR2 reads SVGAGI. The CDR3 consists of 15 residues.